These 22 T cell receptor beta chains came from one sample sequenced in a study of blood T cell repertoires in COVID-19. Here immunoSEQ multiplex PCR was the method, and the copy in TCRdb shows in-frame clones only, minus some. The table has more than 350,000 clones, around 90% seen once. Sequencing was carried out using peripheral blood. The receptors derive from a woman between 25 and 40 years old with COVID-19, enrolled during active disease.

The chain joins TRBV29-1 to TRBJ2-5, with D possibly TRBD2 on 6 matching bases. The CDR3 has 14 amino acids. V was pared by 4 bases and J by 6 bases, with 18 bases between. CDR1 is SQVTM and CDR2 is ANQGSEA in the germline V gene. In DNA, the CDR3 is TGCAGCGTTGGCCGTGGGGGACTGATACAGACCCAGTACTTC. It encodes CSVGRGGLIQTQYF.

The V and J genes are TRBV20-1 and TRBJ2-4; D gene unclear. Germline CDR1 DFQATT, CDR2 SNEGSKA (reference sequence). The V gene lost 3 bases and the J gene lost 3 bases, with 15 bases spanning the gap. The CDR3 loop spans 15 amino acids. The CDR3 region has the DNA TGCAGTGCTAGTGAGTTCGCGCGTAACAAAAACATTCAGTACTTC. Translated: CSASEFARNKNIQYF.

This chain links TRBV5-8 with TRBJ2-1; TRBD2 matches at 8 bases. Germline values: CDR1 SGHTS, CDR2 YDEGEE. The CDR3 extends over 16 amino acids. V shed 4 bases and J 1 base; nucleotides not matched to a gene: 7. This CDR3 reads CASSRLGGGSYNEQFF. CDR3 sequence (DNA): TGTGCCAGCAGCCGCCTCGGGGGGGGGTCCTACAATGAGCAGTTCTTC. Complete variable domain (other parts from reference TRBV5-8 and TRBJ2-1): EAGVTQSPTHLIKTRGQQATLRCSPISGHTSVYWYQQALGLGLQFLLWYDEGEERNRGNFPPRFSGRQFPNYSSELNVNALELEDSALYLCASSRLGGGSYNEQFFGPGTRLTVL.

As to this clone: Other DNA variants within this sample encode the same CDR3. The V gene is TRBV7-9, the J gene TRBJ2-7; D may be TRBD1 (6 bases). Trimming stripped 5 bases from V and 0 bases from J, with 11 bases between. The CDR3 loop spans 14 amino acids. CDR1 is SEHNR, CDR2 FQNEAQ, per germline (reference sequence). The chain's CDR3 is CASSPTGSSYEQYF. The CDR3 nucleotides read TGTGCCAGCAGCCCGACAGGATCCTCCTACGAGCAGTACTTC.

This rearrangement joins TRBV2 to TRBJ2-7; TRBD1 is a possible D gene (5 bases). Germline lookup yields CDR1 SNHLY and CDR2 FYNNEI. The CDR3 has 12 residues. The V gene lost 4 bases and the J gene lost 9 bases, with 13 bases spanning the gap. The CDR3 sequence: CASSVDDQGQYV. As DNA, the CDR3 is TGTGCCAGCAGTGTTGACGACCAGGGGCAGTACGTC.

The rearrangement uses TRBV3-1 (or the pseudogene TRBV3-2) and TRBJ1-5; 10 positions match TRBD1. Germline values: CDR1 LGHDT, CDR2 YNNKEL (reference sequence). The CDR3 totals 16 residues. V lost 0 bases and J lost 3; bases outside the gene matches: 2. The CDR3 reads CASSQEGQGSNQPQHF. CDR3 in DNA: TGTGCCAGCAGCCAAGAGGGACAGGGGTCCAATCAGCCCCAGCATTTT.

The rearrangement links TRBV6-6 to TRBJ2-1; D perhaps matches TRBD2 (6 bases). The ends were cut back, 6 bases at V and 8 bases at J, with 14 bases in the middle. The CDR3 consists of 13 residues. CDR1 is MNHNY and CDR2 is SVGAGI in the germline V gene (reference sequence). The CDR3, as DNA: TGTGCCAGCAGATTTCCAAGCGGGCATGAGCAGTTCTTC. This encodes CASRFPSGHEQFF.

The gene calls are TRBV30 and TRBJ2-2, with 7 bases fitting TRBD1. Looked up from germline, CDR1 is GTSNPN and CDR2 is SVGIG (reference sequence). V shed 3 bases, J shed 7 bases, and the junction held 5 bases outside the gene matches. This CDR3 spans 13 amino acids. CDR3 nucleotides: TGTGCCTGGAGAACTCCAGGGGGCGGGGAGCTGTTTTTT. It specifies CAWRTPGGGELFF.

CDR3 residues: CASSKPGTGGYQETQYF. DNA of the CDR3: TGTGCCAGCAGCAAGCCCGGGACAGGGGGGTACCAAGAGACCCAGTACTTC. The chain employs TRBV2 and TRBJ2-5; 11 nucleotides match TRBD1. Germline assignment: CDR1 SNHLY and CDR2 FYNNEI. The CDR3 extends over 17 amino acids. Germline trimming cut 6 bases from V and 0 bases from J; bases unmatched to any gene: 9.

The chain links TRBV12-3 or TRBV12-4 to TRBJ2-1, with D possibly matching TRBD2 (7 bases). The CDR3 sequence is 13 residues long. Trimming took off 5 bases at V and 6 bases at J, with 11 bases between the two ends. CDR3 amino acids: CASSLRGGNEQFF. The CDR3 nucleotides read TGTGCCAGCAGTCTGAGGGGGGGCAATGAGCAGTTCTTC.

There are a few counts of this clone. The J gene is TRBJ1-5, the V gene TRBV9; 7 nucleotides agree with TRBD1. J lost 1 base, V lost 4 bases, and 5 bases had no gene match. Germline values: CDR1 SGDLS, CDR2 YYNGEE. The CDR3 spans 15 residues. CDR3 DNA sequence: TGTGCCAGCAGCCCGACAGGGAACAGCAATCAGCCCCAGCATTTT. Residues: CASSPTGNSNQPQHF.

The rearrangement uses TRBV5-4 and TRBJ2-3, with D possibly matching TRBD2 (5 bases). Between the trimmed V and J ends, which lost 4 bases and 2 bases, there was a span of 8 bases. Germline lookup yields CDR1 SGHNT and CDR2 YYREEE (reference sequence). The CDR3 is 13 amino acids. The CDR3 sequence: CASSPGITDTQYF. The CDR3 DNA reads TGTGCCAGCAGCCCCGGGATCACAGATACGCAGTATTTT.

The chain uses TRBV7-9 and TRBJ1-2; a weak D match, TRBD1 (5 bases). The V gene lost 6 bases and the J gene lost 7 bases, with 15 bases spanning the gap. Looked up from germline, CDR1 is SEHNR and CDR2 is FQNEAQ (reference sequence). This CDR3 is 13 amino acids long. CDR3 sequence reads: CASSPGSGGGYTF. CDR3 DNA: TGTGCCAGCAGTCCCGGTTCCGGGGGTGGCTACACCTTC.

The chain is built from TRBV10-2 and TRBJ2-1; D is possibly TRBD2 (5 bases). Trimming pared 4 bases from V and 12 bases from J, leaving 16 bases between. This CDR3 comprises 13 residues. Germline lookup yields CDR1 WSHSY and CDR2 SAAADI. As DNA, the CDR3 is TGCGCCAGCAGTGCGTCCATCAGCGGACCGCAGTTCTTC. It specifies CASSASISGPQFF.

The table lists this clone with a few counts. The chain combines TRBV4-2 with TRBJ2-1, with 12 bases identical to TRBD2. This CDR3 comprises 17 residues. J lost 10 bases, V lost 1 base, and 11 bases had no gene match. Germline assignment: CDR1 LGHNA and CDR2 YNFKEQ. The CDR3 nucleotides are TGTGCCAGCAGCCAAGCTCTAGCGGGAGGGCCTGTCGGGGAGCAGTTCTTC. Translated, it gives CASSQALAGGPVGEQFF.

The CDR3 region has the DNA TGTGCCAGCAGGGAGACGTTCGGTTCCTACGAGCAGTACGTC. Translating gives CASRETFGSYEQYV. The V and J genes are TRBV6-5 and TRBJ2-7; D not resolved. Germline V gives CDR1 MNHEY, CDR2 SVGAGI. V dropped 6 bases and J dropped 1 base, with 13 bases sitting between them. The CDR3 loop spans 14 amino acids.

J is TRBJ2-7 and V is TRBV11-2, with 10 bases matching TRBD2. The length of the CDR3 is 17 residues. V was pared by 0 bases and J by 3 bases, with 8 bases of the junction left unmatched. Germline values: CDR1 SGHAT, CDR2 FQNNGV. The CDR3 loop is CASSLDSALAGDYEQYV. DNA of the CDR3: TGTGCCAGCAGCTTAGATTCGGCGCTAGCGGGAGACTACGAGCAGTACGTC.

The CDR3: CASSLGVGAGGYTF. DNA of the CDR3: TGTGCCAGCAGCTTAGGCGTAGGCGCAGGCGGCTACACCTTC. V gene TRBV7-9 combines with J gene TRBJ1-2, with no clear D. The germline CDR1 and CDR2 sequences are SEHNR and FQNEAQ (reference sequence). V was cut by 1 base and J by 8 bases, with 14 bases left in between. The CDR3 is made up of 14 amino acids.

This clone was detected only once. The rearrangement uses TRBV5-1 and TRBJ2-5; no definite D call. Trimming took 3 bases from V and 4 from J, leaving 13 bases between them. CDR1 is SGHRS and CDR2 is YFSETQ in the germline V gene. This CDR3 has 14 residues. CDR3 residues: CASSWRLGGETQYF. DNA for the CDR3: TGCGCCAGCAGCTGGAGATTGGGTGGAGAGACCCAGTACTTC.

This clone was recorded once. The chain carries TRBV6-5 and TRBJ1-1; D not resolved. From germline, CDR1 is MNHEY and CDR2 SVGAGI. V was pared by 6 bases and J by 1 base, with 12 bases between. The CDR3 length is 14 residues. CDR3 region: CASRLQPGNTEAFF. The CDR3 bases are TGTGCCAGCAGGTTACAACCAGGGAACACTGAAGCTTTCTTT.

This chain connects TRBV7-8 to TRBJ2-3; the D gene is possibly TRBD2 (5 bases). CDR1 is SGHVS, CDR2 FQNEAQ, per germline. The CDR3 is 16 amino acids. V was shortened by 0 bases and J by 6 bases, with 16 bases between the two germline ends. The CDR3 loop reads CASSLALLVGIDTQYF. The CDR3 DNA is TGTGCCAGCAGCTTAGCCCTACTAGTGGGGATCGATACGCAGTATTTT.

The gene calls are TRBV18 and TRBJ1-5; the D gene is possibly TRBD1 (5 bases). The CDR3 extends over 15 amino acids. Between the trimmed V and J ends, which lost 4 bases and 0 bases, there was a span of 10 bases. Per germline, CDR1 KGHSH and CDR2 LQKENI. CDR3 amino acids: CASSRGGNSNQPQHF. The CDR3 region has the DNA TGTGCCAGCTCACGCGGGGGGAATAGCAATCAGCCCCAGCATTTT.